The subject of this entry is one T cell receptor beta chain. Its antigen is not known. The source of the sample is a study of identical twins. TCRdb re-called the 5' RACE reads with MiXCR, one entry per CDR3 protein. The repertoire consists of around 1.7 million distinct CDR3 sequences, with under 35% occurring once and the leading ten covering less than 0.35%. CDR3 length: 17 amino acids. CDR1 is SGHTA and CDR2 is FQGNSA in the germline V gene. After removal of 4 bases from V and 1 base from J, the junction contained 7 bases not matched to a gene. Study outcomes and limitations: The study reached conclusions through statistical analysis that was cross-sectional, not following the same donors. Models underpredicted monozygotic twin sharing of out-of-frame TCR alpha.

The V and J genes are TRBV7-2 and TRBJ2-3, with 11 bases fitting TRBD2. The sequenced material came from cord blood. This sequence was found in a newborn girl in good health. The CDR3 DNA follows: TGTGCCAGCAGCTCCCTAGCGGGAGGTTTTCGCACAGATACGCAGTATTTT. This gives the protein CASSSLAGGFRTDTQYF. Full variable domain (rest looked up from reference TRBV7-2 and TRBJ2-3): GAGVSQSPSNKVTEKGKDVELRCDPISGHTALYWYRQSLGQGLEFLIYFQGNSAPDKSGLPSDRFSAERTGGSVSTLTIQRTQQEDSAVYLCASSSLAGGFRTDTQYFGPGTRLTVL.